Included here is one T cell receptor beta chain sequence, with context. Its specificity is not known. These data originate in a study of T cell repertoires in ileal Crohn's disease. Study-level background: Surgery for a complication: stricturing in around 60%, penetrating in roughly 39%.

Per the germline V gene, CDR1 is LGHNA and CDR2 is YSLEER. The trim removed 5 bases at V and 4 bases at J, leaving 3 bases unmatched. CDR3 length: 15 residues. Libraries were prepared by immunoSEQ multiplex PCR; TCRdb keeps only in-frame clonotypes and omits some of them. The repertoire consists of roughly 28,000 clones, with approximately 78% occurring once and the leading ten covering about 6%. Findings and caveats of the study: Mucosal expansions were suggested to be mainly CD8 T cells. Clonal expansions were more frequent in active smokers than non-smokers at surgery.

Sequencing was performed on ileal tissue. The rearrangement links TRBV4-3 to TRBJ2-3; 13 nucleotides align to TRBD2. The clonotype was recovered from an adult with Crohn's disease. The CDR3 region is CASSELAGGSDTQYF. The CDR3 bases are TGCGCCAGCAGCGAACTAGCGGGGGGGTCAGATACGCAGTATTTT.